This TCR beta chain was identified in a study of T cell responses to AZD1222 COVID-19 vaccine. Study-wide results and caveats: A rise in Spike-specific TCR breadth and depth followed two AZD1222 doses. Only six people who got AZD1222 tested seropositive at baseline.

Sequenced by immunoSEQ multiplex PCR; TCRdb stores in-frame clones only, minus some. The table lists fewer than 200,000 clones, about 90% of them singletons, with 3.5% to 5.5% in the top ten. Regarding this clone: Its target is not known.

V shed 5 bases and J shed 5 bases, with 12 bases lying between them. The CDR3 contains 14 residues. CDR1 is SGHTA and CDR2 is FQGNSA in the germline V gene. The sequencing used peripheral blood, collected 28 days after the second dose of the MenACWY control vaccine. The origin of this receptor is an adult who received the MenACWY meningococcal vaccine as a control. The J gene is TRBJ1-4, the V gene TRBV7-2, with TRBD1 as a possible D gene (6 bases). The chain's CDR3 is CASSQGLGNEKLFF. CDR3 in DNA: TGTGCCAGCAGCCAGGGGCTTGGAAATGAAAAACTGTTTTTT.